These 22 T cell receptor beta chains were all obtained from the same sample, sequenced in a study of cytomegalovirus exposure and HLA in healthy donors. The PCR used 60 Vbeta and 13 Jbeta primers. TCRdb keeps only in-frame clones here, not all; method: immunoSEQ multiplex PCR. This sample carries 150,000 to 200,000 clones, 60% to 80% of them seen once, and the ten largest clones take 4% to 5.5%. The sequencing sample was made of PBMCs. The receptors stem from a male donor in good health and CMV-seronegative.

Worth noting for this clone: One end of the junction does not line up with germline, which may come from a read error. The CDR3 here is CASSQEAGGPDTQYF. The DNA of the CDR3 is TGTGCCAGCAGCCAAGAAGCGGGAGGGCCAGATACGCAGTATTTT. This chain uses TRBV4-1 with TRBJ2-3, with TRBD2 matching over 10 bases. Germline CDR1 is MGHRA and CDR2 is YSYEKL. The CDR3 contains 15 residues.

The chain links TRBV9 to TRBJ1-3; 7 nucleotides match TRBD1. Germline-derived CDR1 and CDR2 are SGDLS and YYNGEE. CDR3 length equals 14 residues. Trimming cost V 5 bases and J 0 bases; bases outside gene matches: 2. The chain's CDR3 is CASSWDSSGNTIYF. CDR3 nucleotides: TGTGCCAGCAGTTGGGACAGCTCTGGAAACACCATATATTTT.

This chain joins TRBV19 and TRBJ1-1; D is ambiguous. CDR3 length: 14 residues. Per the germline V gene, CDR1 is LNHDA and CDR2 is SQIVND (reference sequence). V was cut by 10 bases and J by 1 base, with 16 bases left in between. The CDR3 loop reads CATKSRSPNTEAFF. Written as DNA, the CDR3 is TGTGCCACCAAGTCCCGGTCCCCGAACACTGAAGCTTTCTTT. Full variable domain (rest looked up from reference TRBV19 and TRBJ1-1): DGGITQSPKYLFRKEGQNVTLSCEQNLNHDAMYWYRQDPGQGLRLIYYSQIVNDFQKGDIAEGYSVSREKKESFPLTVTSAQKNPTAFYLCATKSRSPNTEAFFGQGTRLTVV.

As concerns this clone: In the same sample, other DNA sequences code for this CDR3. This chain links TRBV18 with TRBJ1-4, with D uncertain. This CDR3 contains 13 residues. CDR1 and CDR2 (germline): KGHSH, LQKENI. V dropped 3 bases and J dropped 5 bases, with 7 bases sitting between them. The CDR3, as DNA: TGTGCCAGCTCACCCGGGTTAAATGAAAAACTGTTTTTT. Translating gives CASSPGLNEKLFF.

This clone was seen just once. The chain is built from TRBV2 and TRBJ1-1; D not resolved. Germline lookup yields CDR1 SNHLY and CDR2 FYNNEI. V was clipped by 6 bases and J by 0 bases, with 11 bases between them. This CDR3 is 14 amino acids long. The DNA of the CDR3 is TGTGCCAGCAGCCAACATCTCATGAACACTGAAGCTTTCTTT. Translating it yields CASSQHLMNTEAFF.

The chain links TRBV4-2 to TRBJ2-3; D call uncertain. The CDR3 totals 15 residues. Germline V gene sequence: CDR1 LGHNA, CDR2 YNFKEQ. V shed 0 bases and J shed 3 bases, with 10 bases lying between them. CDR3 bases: TGTGCCAGCAGCCAAGAGCCTAGGAGTACAGATACGCAGTATTTT. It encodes CASSQEPRSTDTQYF.

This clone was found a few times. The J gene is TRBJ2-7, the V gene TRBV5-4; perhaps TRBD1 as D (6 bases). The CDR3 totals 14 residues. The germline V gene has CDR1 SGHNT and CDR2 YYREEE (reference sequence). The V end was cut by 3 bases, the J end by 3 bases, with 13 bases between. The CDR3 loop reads CASSWTGTNYEQYF. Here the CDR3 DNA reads TGTGCCAGCAGCTGGACCGGGACAAACTACGAGCAGTACTTC.

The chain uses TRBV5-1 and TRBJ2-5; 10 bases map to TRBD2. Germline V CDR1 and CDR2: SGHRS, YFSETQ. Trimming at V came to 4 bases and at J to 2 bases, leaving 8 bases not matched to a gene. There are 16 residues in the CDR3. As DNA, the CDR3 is TGCGCCAGCAGCGCCTTACTAGCGGGGATACAAGAGACCCAGTACTTC. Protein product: CASSALLAGIQETQYF. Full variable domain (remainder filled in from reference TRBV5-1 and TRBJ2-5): KAGVTQTPRYLIKTRGQQVTLSCSPISGHRSVSWYQQTPGQGLQFLFEYFSETQRNKGNFPGRFSGRQFSNSRSEMNVSTLELGDSALYLCASSALLAGIQETQYFGPGTRLLVL.

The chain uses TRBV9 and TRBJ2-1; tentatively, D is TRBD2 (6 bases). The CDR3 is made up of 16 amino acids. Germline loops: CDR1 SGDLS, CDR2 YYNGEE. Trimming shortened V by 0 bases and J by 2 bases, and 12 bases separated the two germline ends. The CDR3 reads CASSVEGGIPYNEQFF. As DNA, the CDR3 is TGTGCCAGCAGCGTAGAGGGCGGGATCCCCTACAATGAGCAGTTCTTC.

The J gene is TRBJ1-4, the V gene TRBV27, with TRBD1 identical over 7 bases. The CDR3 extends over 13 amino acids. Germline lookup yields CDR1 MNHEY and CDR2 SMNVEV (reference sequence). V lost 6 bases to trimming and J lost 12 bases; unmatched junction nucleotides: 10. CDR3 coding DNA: TGTGCCAGCAGCTACAGGGGTCGTGGGGAACTGTTTTTT. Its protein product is CASSYRGRGELFF.

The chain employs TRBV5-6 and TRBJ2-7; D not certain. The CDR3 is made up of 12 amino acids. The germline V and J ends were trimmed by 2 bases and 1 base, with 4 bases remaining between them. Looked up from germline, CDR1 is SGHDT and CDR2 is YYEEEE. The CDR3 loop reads CASSFTSYEQYF. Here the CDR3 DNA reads TGTGCCAGCAGCTTTACATCCTACGAGCAGTACTTC.

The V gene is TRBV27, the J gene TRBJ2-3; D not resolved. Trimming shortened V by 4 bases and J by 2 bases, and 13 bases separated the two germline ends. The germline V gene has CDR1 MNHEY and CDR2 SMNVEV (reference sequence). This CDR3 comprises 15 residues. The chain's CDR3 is CASSSVRGYTDTQYF. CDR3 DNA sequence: TGTGCCAGCAGTTCCGTTCGAGGATACACAGATACGCAGTATTTT.

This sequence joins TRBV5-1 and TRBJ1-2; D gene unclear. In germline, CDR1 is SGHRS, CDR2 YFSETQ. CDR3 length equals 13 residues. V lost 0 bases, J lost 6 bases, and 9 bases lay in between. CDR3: CASSLAEEHGYTF. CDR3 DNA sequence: TGCGCCAGCAGCTTGGCCGAGGAGCATGGCTACACCTTC.

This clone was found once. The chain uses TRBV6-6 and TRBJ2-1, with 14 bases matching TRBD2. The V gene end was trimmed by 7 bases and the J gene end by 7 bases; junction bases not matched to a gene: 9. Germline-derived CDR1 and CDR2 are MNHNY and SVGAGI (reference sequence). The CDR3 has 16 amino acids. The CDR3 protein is CASIKHGTSGSNEQFF. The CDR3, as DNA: TGTGCCAGCATCAAACACGGGACTAGCGGGAGTAATGAGCAGTTCTTC.

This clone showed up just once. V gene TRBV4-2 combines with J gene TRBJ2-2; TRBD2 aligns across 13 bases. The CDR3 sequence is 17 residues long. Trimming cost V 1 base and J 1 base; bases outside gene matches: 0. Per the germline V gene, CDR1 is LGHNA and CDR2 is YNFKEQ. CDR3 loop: CASSQGTSGGNTGELFF. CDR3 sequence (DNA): TGTGCCAGCAGCCAAGGGACTAGCGGGGGGAACACCGGGGAGCTGTTTTTT.

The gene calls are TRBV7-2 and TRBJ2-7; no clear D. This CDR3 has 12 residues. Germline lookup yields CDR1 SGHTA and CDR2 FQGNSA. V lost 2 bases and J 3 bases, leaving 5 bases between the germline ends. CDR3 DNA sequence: TGTGCCAGCAGCTTATTCAGCTACGAGCAGTACTTC. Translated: CASSLFSYEQYF. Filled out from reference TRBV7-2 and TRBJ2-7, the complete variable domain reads GAGVSQSPSNKVTEKGKDVELRCDPISGHTALYWYRQSLGQGLEFLIYFQGNSAPDKSGLPSDRFSAERTGGSVSTLTIQRTQQEDSAVYLCASSLFSYEQYFGPGTRLTVT.

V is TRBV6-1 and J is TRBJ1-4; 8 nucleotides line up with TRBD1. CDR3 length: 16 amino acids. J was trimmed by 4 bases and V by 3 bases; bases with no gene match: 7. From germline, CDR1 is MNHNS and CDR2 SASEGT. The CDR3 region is CASSERTGRYNEKLFF. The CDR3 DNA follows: TGTGCCAGCAGTGAGAGGACAGGGCGTTATAATGAAAAACTGTTTTTT.

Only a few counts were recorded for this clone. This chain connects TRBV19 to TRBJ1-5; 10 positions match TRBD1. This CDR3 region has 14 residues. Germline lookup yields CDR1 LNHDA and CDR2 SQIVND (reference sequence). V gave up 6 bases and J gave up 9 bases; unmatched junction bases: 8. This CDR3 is CASSARDRGMPQHF. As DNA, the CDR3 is TGTGCCAGTAGCGCCCGGGACAGGGGAATGCCCCAGCATTTT.

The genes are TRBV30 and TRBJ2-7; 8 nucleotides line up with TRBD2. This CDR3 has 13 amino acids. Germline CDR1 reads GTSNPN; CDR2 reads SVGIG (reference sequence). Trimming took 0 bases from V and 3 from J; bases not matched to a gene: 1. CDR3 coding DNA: TGTGCCTGGAGTGTAGCGGGAGTCTACGAGCAGTACTTC. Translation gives CAWSVAGVYEQYF.

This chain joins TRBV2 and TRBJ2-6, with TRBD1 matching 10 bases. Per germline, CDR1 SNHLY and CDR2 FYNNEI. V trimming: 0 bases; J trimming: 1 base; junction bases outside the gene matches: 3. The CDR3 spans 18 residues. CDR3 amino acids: CASSEAGTGVSGANVLTF. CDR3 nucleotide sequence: TGTGCCAGCAGTGAAGCCGGGACAGGGGTGTCTGGGGCCAACGTCCTGACTTTC.

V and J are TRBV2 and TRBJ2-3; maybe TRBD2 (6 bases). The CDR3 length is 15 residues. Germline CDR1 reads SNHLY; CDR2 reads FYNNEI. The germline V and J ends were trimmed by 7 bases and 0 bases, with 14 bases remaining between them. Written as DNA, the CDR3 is TGTGCCAGCAATGAGGTCGGGGGAAGCACAGATACGCAGTATTTT. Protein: CASNEVGGSTDTQYF. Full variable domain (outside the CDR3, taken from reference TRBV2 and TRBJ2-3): EPEVTQTPSHQVTQMGQEVILRCVPISNHLYFYWYRQILGQKVEFLVSFYNNEISEKSEIFDDQFSVERPDGSNFTLKIRSTKLEDSAMYFCASNEVGGSTDTQYFGPGTRLTVL.

CDR3 bases: TGTGCCAGCAGTCCCACGGACAGGTTACTAGCGGAACAAGAGACCCAGTACTTC. Protein product: CASSPTDRLLAEQETQYF. The rearrangement joins TRBV28 to TRBJ2-5; perhaps TRBD2 as D (8 bases). The CDR3 consists of 18 residues. Trimming removed 5 bases at V and 2 bases at J, with 24 bases between. CDR1 is MDHEN, CDR2 SYDVKM, per germline.